This is a list of T cell receptor beta chains from one sample in a study of T cells in narcolepsy. Sequencing was performed with immunoSEQ multiplex PCR; in TCRdb, only in-frame clones are kept and a portion is missing. The sample yields about 34,000 clones, about 81% seen once. The sample comprised CD45RA- memory CD4+ T cells from PBMCs. The receptors originated from a human donor with narcolepsy. Each CDR3 is given with its conserved first and last residue. Fields, in order: J gene, clone size, D gene, V gene, CDR3 DNA, CDR3 protein. A D gene is named only where the DNA matches it firmly. Expanded clones are given a class, and other clones once, few, many or no size at all.

>TRBJ1-4|NA|NA|TRBV28
TGTGCCAGTCGTTTGTCGGGGGCTGGTGAAAAACTGTTTTTT
CASRLSGAGEKLFF
>TRBJ2-3|NA|NA|TRBV18
TGTGCCAGCTCACCACGAACGCTGGCAGGGACAGATACGCAGTATTTT
CASSPRTLAGTDTQYF
>TRBJ1-6|NA|TRBD1|TRBV7-2
TGTGCCAGCAGCGCTGGACAGGCGGGGAATTCACCCCTCCACTTT
CASSAGQAGNSPLHF
>TRBJ1-6|NA|TRBD1|TRBV30
TGTGCCTGGGGGGACAGGGGGCTCGGGTCCTATAATTCACCCCTCCACTTT
CAWGDRGLGSYNSPLHF
>TRBJ1-5|NA|TRBD1|TRBV2
TGTGCCAGCAGGGGGACAGGTCCCCGAAATCAGCCCCAGCATTTT
CASRGTGPRNQPQHF
>TRBJ1-1|NA|TRBD1|TRBV2
TGTGCCAGCAGTAGACAGGGTAGCACTGAAGCTTTCTTT
CASSRQGSTEAFF
>TRBJ2-7|once|NA|TRBV30
TGTGCCGTAACAGGGTCGGGCTACGAGCAGTACTTC
CAVTGSGYEQYF
>TRBJ2-7|NA|NA|TRBV5-1
TGCGCCAGCAGCTTGGACACCAGCTCCTACGAGCAGTACTTC
CASSLDTSSYEQYF
>TRBJ2-3|few|NA|TRBV27
TGTGCCAGCAGACAACAGGGGGGGGGCATTTGGCAGTATTTT
CASRQQGGGIWQYF
>TRBJ2-7|NA|TRBD2|TRBV4-3
TGCGCCAGCAGCCAAGGGGCGGGACTAGCCGGCGAGCAGTACTTC
CASSQGAGLAGEQYF
>TRBJ2-3|NA|NA|TRBV9
TGTGCCAGCAGCGAAACACTAGCTTGGACAGATACGCAGTATTTT
CASSETLAWTDTQYF
>TRBJ1-4|NA|NA|TRBV27
TGTGCCAGCAGGGTACAGGGAGGGGCGTTGGTTGGGAATGAAAAACTGTTTTTT
CASRVQGGALVGNEKLFF
>TRBJ1-4|NA|NA|TRBV21-1
TGTGCCAGCAGCAAATGCCTCCTCCAGGGCACCTTTAATGAAAAACTGTTTTTT
CASSKCLLQGTFNEKLFF
>TRBJ2-3|NA|TRBD1|TRBV27
TGTGCCAGCGGGCCGACAGGGACAGATACGCAGTATTTT
CASGPTGTDTQYF
>TRBJ2-1|NA|NA|TRBV7-3
TGTGCCAGCAGCTCGTCAGGGGGGTATGAGCAGTTCTTC
CASSSSGGYEQFF
>TRBJ2-7|NA|NA|TRBV6-1
TGTGCCAGCAGTACAGGGACGGGTTCCTACGAGCAGTACTTC
CASSTGTGSYEQYF
>TRBJ1-2|NA|TRBD1|TRBV30
TGTGCCTCCAAGGAGGACAGGGGATTCTATGGCTACACCTTC
CASKEDRGFYGYTF
>TRBJ1-1|NA|NA|TRBV30
TGTGCCTGGAGTGTACTTACTTACACTGAAGCTTTCTTT
CAWSVLTYTEAFF
>TRBJ2-1|once|NA|TRBV5-1
TGCGCCAGCAGCTTCGACAGTTCCTACAATGAGCAGTTCTTC
CASSFDSSYNEQFF
>TRBJ2-5|NA|NA|TRBV5-4
TGTGCCAGCTCTCGGGGGAGGCAAGAGACCCAGTACTTC
CASSRGRQETQYF
>TRBJ2-7|NA|TRBD2|TRBV6-5
TGTGCCAGCAGCCAGACTAGCGGCTACGAGCAGTACTTC
CASSQTSGYEQYF
>TRBJ2-5|NA|TRBD1|TRBV29-1
TGCAGCACAACAGGGGATGGGCAAGAGACCCAGTACTTC
CSTTGDGQETQYF
>TRBJ2-3|NA|TRBD2|TRBV6-1
TGTGCCAGCAGTGAATTCGGCGGGGGGAGCACAGATACGCAGTATTTT
CASSEFGGGSTDTQYF
>TRBJ2-3|NA|NA|TRBV28
TGTGCCAGCAGTCCCGCGGGCTCCACAGATACGCAGTATTTT
CASSPAGSTDTQYF
>TRBJ2-7|NA|TRBD1|TRBV5-6
TGTGCCAGCAGCCGACCGGGACAGGGATGGTACGAGCAGTACTTC
CASSRPGQGWYEQYF
>TRBJ2-7|NA|NA|TRBV6-1
TGTGCCAGCAGTGAACTCCGTTACGAGCAGTACTTC
CASSELRYEQYF
>TRBJ2-7|once|NA|TRBV4-3
TGCGCCAGCAGCCAAGTACAAGGGTACGAGCAGTACTTC
CASSQVQGYEQYF
>TRBJ2-4|NA|NA|TRBV5-7
TGTGCCAGCGGGGGCCTAGCCAAAAACATTCAGTACTTC
CASGGLAKNIQYF
>TRBJ1-5|once|NA|TRBV19
TGTGCCAGTAGTACACGGGCTTCCAGGGGCAATCAGCCCCAGCATTTT
CASSTRASRGNQPQHF
>TRBJ2-7|NA|TRBD1|TRBV2
TGTGCCAGCAGTGTAGACAGGGGTGGCGAGCAGTACTTC
CASSVDRGGEQYF
>TRBJ1-1|NA|NA|TRBV10-1
TGCGCCAGCAGTGCGACAAGGGGGAACACTGAAGCTTTCTTT
CASSATRGNTEAFF
>TRBJ1-3|NA|NA|TRBV5-1
TGCGCCAGCAGCTTGAGAGAAAACCGTGGAAACACCATATATTTT
CASSLRENRGNTIYF
>TRBJ1-6|few|TRBD1|TRBV12-5
TGTGCTAGTGGTTTGGCCCGGGACAGTAATTCACCCCTCCACTTT
CASGLARDSNSPLHF
>TRBJ1-2|NA|NA|TRBV4-3
TGCGCCAGCAGCCAAGCGGGAGTAGGTGGAGGTGATGGCTACACCTTC
CASSQAGVGGGDGYTF
>TRBJ1-3|once|NA|TRBV30
TGTGCCTGGAGCCTGTTCTCTGGAAACACCATATATTTT
CAWSLFSGNTIYF
>TRBJ2-3|once|TRBD1|TRBV5-4
TGTGCCAGCAGCCCGTACAGGGGTAACCCAGATACGCAGTATTTT
CASSPYRGNPDTQYF
>TRBJ1-4|once|NA|TRBV21-1
TGTGCCAGCAGCCGTTGGCCTGGTGCACGCGCTAATGAAAAACTGTTTTTT
CASSRWPGARANEKLFF
>TRBJ2-7|NA|NA|TRBV7-2
TGTGCCAGCAGCTTAGTTGGACCCCCGGAAGGATACGAGCAGTACTTC
CASSLVGPPEGYEQYF
>TRBJ1-4|NA|NA|TRBV5-4
TGTGCCAGCAGCTATCAGGGAGACGGGGAAAAACTGTTTTTT
CASSYQGDGEKLFF
>TRBJ1-3|few|NA|TRBV14
TGTGCCAGCAGCCAAGATCCCGTCAGGGCTGGAAACACCATATATTTT
CASSQDPVRAGNTIYF
>TRBJ1-1|NA|TRBD1|TRBV4-3
TGCGCCAGCAGCCAGAGAATAGGGACAGAGTCTGAAGCTTTCTTT
CASSQRIGTESEAFF
>TRBJ2-5|once|TRBD2|TRBV28
TGTGCCAGCAGTTTAGGACTAGCGGGAGGGTTCCAAGAGACCCAGTACTTC
CASSLGLAGGFQETQYF
>TRBJ2-1|NA|TRBD2|TRBV11-2
TGTGCCAGCAGGCGGACTAGCGGGGGCTCCTACAATGAGCAGTTCTTC
CASRRTSGGSYNEQFF
>TRBJ2-5|NA|TRBD2|TRBV2
TGTGCCAGCAGCGCCTTAGCGGGGGGGAGGCAGACCCAGTACTTC
CASSALAGGRQTQYF
>TRBJ1-1|NA|NA|TRBV4-3
TGCGCCAGCAGGAACCGAGGGGGGCTTGTTAACACTGAAGCTTTCTTT
CASRNRGGLVNTEAFF
>TRBJ1-3|NA|TRBD1|TRBV5-4
TGTGCCAGCAGCCAACACCGGGACAGGTCCTCTGGAAACACCATATATTTT
CASSQHRDRSSGNTIYF
>TRBJ2-4|NA|TRBD2|TRBV23-1
TGCGCCAGCAGTCAATCCGCCGGGACTAGCGGGGGGGAACTAGCCAAAAACATTCAGTACTTC
CASSQSAGTSGGELAKNIQYF
>TRBJ2-5|few|TRBD2|TRBV5-1
TGCGCCAGCAGCTCCGGACTAGCGGGTGGGGGGGAGACCCAGTACTTC
CASSSGLAGGGETQYF
>TRBJ2-3|NA|NA|TRBV4-3
TGCGCCAGCAGCCAAGATTACGCGAGCACAGATACGCAGTATTTT
CASSQDYASTDTQYF
>TRBJ2-7|NA|NA|TRBV6-1
TGTGCCAGCAGATATACCGGGATGTACTCCTACGAGCAGTACTTC
CASRYTGMYSYEQYF
>TRBJ2-7|once|NA|TRBV11-2
TGTGCCAGCAGCTCCAGTACAGGTACCTACGAGCAGTACTTC
CASSSSTGTYEQYF
>TRBJ1-2|few|TRBD1|TRBV7-3
TGTGCCAGCAGCTTATCGGGACAGGGGGATGGCTACACCTTC
CASSLSGQGDGYTF
>TRBJ2-3|NA|NA|TRBV25-1
TGTGCCAGCAGTGATCCTTCTAGCACAGATACGCAGTATTTT
CASSDPSSTDTQYF
>TRBJ2-1|NA|NA|TRBV10-3
TGTGCCACCAGATTAGTGGGGAGCAATGAGCAGTTCTTC
CATRLVGSNEQFF